The clone carrying this T cell receptor (beta chain) turned up a few times. As handled by the study authors: Using reference gene primer amplification, nucleated cell counts were estimated. Profiled with immunoSEQ multiplex PCR; TCRdb holds only in-frame clones, not every one. The DNA gave D and trimming, while V, J and clone size come from that table. The data hold 150,000 to 200,000 clones, with approximately 92% observed a single time. The CDR3 spans 14 residues. V lost 5 bases to trimming and J lost 4 bases, with 12 bases between them. Germline CDR1 reads SGHAT; CDR2 reads FQNNGV. The data are from a study of blood T cell repertoires in COVID-19. Across the whole study: Donors in the United States, Italy and Spain gave samples during acute or convalescent COVID-19. Sources were T cells, B-cell-depleted T cells, or PBMCs; the material itself was cDNA or gDNA.

The source is a man in his fifties or sixties with acute or convalescent COVID-19. Sequencing used peripheral blood. The gene calls are TRBV11-2 and TRBJ1-3, with D perhaps TRBD1 (6 bases). DNA of the CDR3: TGTGCCAGCAGCATAACAGGGACAGGAAACACCATATATTTT. This codes for CASSITGTGNTIYF.